The rows below give T cell receptor beta chains drawn from one sample of a study of post-analysis software for immune sequencing data. In TCRdb, the PCR reads were re-called with MiXCR into one record per CDR3 protein. The sample shows over 700,000 distinct CDR3 sequences, roughly 30% of them seen only once. Sequencing was performed on blood. The origin of the receptors is a girl aged 10-17 years with multiple sclerosis. Both conserved end residues are part of each CDR3. The D gene is left open where the match is weak. Clone size is stated in some rows and not others, as once, few, many or a class when expanded.

clone size	D gene	J gene	V gene	CDR3 protein	CDR3 DNA
NA	NA	TRBJ2-1	TRBV2	CASIFYNEQFF	TGTGCCAGCATTTTCTACAATGAGCAGTTCTTC
few	NA	TRBJ1-1	TRBV7-8	CASSLRGGSDTEAFF	TGTGCCAGCAGCTTAAGGGGCGGGTCTGACACTGAAGCTTTCTTT
few	NA	TRBJ2-2	TRBV10-3	CAIRGGGGTGELFF	TGTGCCATCAGGGGGGGAGGGGGCACCGGGGAGCTGTTTTTT
once	TRBD2	TRBJ2-1	TRBV7-2	CASSLVGTSGRAEQFF	TGTGCCAGCAGCCTTGTAGGGACTAGCGGGAGGGCTGAGCAGTTCTTC
NA	NA	TRBJ2-3	TRBV28	CASSLARVDSDTQYF	TGTGCCAGCAGTTTGGCCAGAGTAGACTCAGATACGCAGTATTTT
few	TRBD2	TRBJ2-1	TRBV20-1	CSAARTSGYNEQFF	TGCAGTGCTGCCCGGACTAGCGGCTACAATGAGCAGTTCTTC
few	TRBD1	TRBJ1-2	TRBV2	CASTLRGQGAFGYTF	TGTGCCAGCACCCTGAGGGGACAGGGAGCCTTTGGCTACACCTTC
few	TRBD1	TRBJ2-3	TRBV12-5	CASGPGQGSTDTQYF	TGTGCTAGTGGGCCGGGACAGGGCAGCACAGATACGCAGTATTTT
NA	TRBD1	TRBJ2-3	TRBV2	CASRGQGVWEDTQYF	TGTGCCAGCAGAGGGCAGGGGGTATGGGAAGATACGCAGTATTTT
NA	TRBD1	TRBJ2-1	TRBV11-3	CACSISAPGGSNVEQFF	TGTGCCTGCAGCATATCAGCCCCAGGGGGCTCTAATGTCGAGCAGTTCTTC
few	TRBD2	TRBJ2-1	TRBV6-5	CASSYLTSGVTYNEQFF	TGTGCCAGCAGTTACTTGACTAGCGGGGTAACCTACAATGAGCAGTTCTTC
NA	TRBD1	TRBJ1-6	TRBV5-1	CASSLWDRYSPLHF	TGCGCCAGCAGCTTGTGGGACAGATATTCACCCCTCCACTTT
few	TRBD2	TRBJ2-3	TRBV20-1	CSARQALAGGRSTQYF	TGCAGTGCTAGACAGGCCCTAGCGGGAGGCCGGAGTACGCAGTATTTT
few	TRBD2	TRBJ2-7	TRBV20-1	CSAAGLVGRGPYEQYF	TGCAGTGCGGCCGGACTAGTGGGACGAGGACCCTACGAGCAGTACTTC
NA	NA	TRBJ1-1	TRBV29-1	CSVGQDVEAFF	TGCAGCGTTGGGCAGGACGTTGAAGCTTTCTTT
few	TRBD2	TRBJ2-1	TRBV7-6	CASSSLGGEYNEQFF	TGTGCCAGCAGTTCCTTGGGGGGGGAATACAATGAGCAGTTCTTC
many	TRBD2	TRBJ2-1	TRBV7-9	CASSLGLAGGDEQFF	TGTGCCAGCAGCCTAGGACTAGCGGGAGGTGATGAGCAGTTCTTC
few	NA	TRBJ2-7	TRBV3-1	CASSQAIAYEQYF	TGTGCCAGCAGCCAAGCAATCGCCTACGAGCAGTACTTC
NA	TRBD2	TRBJ2-1	TRBV6-5	CASRKTSGREQFF	TGTGCCAGCAGGAAGACTAGCGGGAGGGAGCAGTTCTTC
NA	TRBD1	TRBJ1-5	TRBV28	CASTSGQGPQHF	TGTGCCAGCACCTCGGGACAGGGACCCCAGCATTTT
NA	TRBD2	TRBJ2-5	TRBV2	CASAPFSGRETQYF	TGTGCCAGCGCCCCTTTTAGCGGGAGAGAGACCCAGTACTTC
NA	NA	TRBJ2-7	TRBV7-2	CASSVQGSMDEQYF	TGTGCCAGCAGCGTCCAAGGAAGCATGGACGAGCAGTACTTC
NA	NA	TRBJ1-1	TRBV15	CATAMYGLNTEAFF	TGTGCCACCGCCATGTACGGACTGAACACTGAAGCTTTCTTT
NA	NA	TRBJ1-5	TRBV6-6	CASSRNRDSNQPQHF	TGTGCCAGCAGCCGTAACCGGGACAGCAATCAGCCCCAGCATTTT
NA	TRBD1	TRBJ1-1	TRBV2	CASRGQGIEAFF	TGTGCCAGCAGAGGACAGGGAATAGAAGCTTTCTTT
many	NA	TRBJ2-5	TRBV27	CASSLARYQETQYF	TGTGCCAGCAGTCTCGCCAGGTACCAAGAGACCCAGTACTTC
many	TRBD1	TRBJ1-2	TRBV23-1	CASSPTGPYGYTF	TGCGCCAGCAGCCCGACAGGGCCCTATGGCTACACCTTC
NA	NA	TRBJ1-4	TRBV6-5	CASGIPGANEKRFF	TGTGCCAGCGGCATCCCAGGGGCTAATGAAAAACGGTTTTTT
few	NA	TRBJ2-3	TRBV4-3	CASSQGPRLDTQYF	TGCGCCAGCAGCCAAGGCCCACGTCTGGATACGCAGTATTTT
NA	NA	TRBJ1-2	TRBV6-5	CASSTTGMGGYTF	TGTGCCAGCAGTACGACAGGAATGGGAGGCTACACCTTC
few	TRBD1	TRBJ1-1	TRBV29-1	CSVDDGTGGRIFAEAFF	TGCAGCGTTGACGATGGGACAGGGGGCAGGATTTTTGCTGAAGCTTTCTTT
few	NA	TRBJ1-6	TRBV9	CASSVGSHSPLHF	TGTGCCAGCAGCGTAGGTAGCCACTCACCCCTCCACTTT
few	TRBD2	TRBJ2-6	TRBV3-1	CASSSGRDGANVPTF	TGTGCCAGCAGCTCCGGGAGGGACGGGGCCAACGTCCCGACTTTC
few	NA	TRBJ2-5	TRBV29-1	CSGLNQETQYF	TGCAGCGGCCTGAACCAAGAGACCCAGTACTTC
few	NA	TRBJ1-4	TRBV7-2	CASSLLPGGISEKLFF	TGTGCCAGCAGCTTACTTCCGGGGGGTATTTCTGAAAAACTGTTTTTT
few	NA	TRBJ1-2	TRBV7-8	CARSLARSGLSSYGYTF	TGTGCCCGCAGCTTAGCTCGGTCAGGGTTATCATCCTATGGCTACACCTTC